The clone carrying this T cell receptor (beta chain) has more than one count but fewer than ten. Antigen unknown. This record comes from a study of T cell responses to AZD1222 COVID-19 vaccine. Trimming cost V 2 bases and J 4 bases, with 9 bases left between them. Germline lookup yields CDR1 MNHEY and CDR2 SVGEGT. There are 15 residues in the CDR3. Study-wide findings and caveats: Recipients of AZD1222 seropositive at baseline numbered only 6 or 7.

Data came from immunoSEQ multiplex PCR; TCRdb stores just in-frame clones and leaves some out. Here the sample spans approximately 120,000 clones, around 87% being singletons. Specimen: peripheral blood, collected 28 days after the second AZD1222 dose. The chain links TRBV6-2 or TRBV6-3 to TRBJ2-6; D tentatively reads TRBD1 or TRBD2 (6 bases each). The sequence came from an adult who received the AZD1222 COVID-19 vaccine. In DNA, the CDR3 is TGTGCCAGCAGTTACGGGGGGCTAGGGGCCAACGTCCTGACTTTC. It specifies CASSYGGLGANVLTF.